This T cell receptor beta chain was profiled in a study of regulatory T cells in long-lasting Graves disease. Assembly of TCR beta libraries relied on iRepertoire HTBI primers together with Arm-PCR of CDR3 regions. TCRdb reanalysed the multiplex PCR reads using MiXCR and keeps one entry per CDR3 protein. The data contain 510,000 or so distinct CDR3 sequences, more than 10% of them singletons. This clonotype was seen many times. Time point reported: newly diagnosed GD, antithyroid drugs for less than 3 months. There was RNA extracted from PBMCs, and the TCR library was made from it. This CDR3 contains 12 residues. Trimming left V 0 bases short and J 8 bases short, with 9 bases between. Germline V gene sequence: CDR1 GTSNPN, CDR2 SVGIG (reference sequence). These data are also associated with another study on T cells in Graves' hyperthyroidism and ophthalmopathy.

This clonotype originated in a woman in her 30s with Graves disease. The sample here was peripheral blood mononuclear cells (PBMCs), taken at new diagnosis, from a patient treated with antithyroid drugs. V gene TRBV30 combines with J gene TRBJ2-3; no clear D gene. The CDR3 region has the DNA TGTGCCTGGAGTGTAGGAGTAGGTACGCAGTATTTT. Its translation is CAWSVGVGTQYF. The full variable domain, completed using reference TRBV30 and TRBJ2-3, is SQTIHQWPATLVQPVGSPLSLECTVEGTSNPNLYWYRQAAGRGLQLLFYSVGIGQISSEVPQNLSASRPQDRQFILSSKKLLLSDSGFYLCAWSVGVGTQYFGPGTRLTVL.